Shown below are 12 T cell receptor beta chains from a single sample sequenced in a study of technical replicates of blood from a handful of donors. Here immunoSEQ multiplex PCR was the method, and the copy in TCRdb shows in-frame clones only, minus some. The sample consists of tens of thousands of clones, approximately 92% of them appearing once. Sequenced input: PBMCs. The origin of the receptors is a human donor in good health. Some clones in this sample may be carry-over from other donors' samples.

The gene calls are TRBV20-1 and TRBJ1-2; 7 positions match TRBD1. The length of the CDR3 is 11 residues. The germline gives CDR1 DFQATT, CDR2 SNEGSKA (reference sequence). Unmatched junction bases numbered 6, after V lost 6 bases and J lost 8 bases. The CDR3 region has the DNA TGCAGTGCCGGGACAGAAGGGGGCTACACCTTC. Encoded protein: CSAGTEGGYTF.

The V call is TRBV29-1, the J call TRBJ2-7; 10 bases are shared with TRBD2. Germline CDR1 reads SQVTM; CDR2 reads ANQGSEA. This CDR3 comprises 13 residues. V shed 6 bases, J shed 5 bases, and the junction held 7 bases outside the gene matches. The CDR3 DNA follows: TGCAGCGTGAAGCGGGAGGGCCTCAACGAGCAGTACTTC. It specifies CSVKREGLNEQYF.

The chain employs TRBV6-6 and TRBJ1-2, with D possibly being TRBD1 (5 bases). The V gene's germline CDR1 is MNHNY and CDR2 SVGAGI (reference sequence). V lost 6 bases and J lost 7, with 9 bases in between. The CDR3 has 11 residues. The CDR3 DNA sequence: TGTGCCAGCAGCAAGGGACTTGGCTACACCTTC. Its translation is CASSKGLGYTF.

This chain links TRBV6-1 with TRBJ1-1, with D possibly TRBD1 on 5 matching bases. Trimming cost V 2 bases and J 3 bases, with 13 bases left between them. The CDR3 spans 15 residues. Germline V lookup: CDR1 MNHNS, CDR2 SASEGT. The CDR3 protein is CASSEHGGIYTEAFF. In DNA, the CDR3 is TGTGCCAGCAGTGAACACGGGGGTATTTACACTGAAGCTTTCTTT.

The chain employs TRBV30 and TRBJ1-4; D is ambiguous. This CDR3 contains 14 residues. The ends were cut back, 6 bases at V and 5 bases at J, with 16 bases in the middle. Germline CDR1 is GTSNPN and CDR2 is SVGIG (reference sequence). In DNA form, the CDR3 reads TGTGCCTGCCCGATGGGGAGCCGAAATGAAAAACTGTTTTTT. It specifies CACPMGSRNEKLFF.

The V and J genes are TRBV29-1 and TRBJ1-2, with 7 bases lining up with TRBD1. The CDR3 totals 13 residues. The J segment lost 7 bases and the V segment lost 1 base, leaving 6 bases of the junction unmatched. Germline V gives CDR1 SQVTM, CDR2 ANQGSEA. The CDR3 nucleotides are TGCAGCGTTGAAGGAGACAGGGTAGGTGGCTACACCTTC. Translating gives CSVEGDRVGGYTF.

The J gene is TRBJ2-3, the V gene TRBV11-1; TRBD2 is a possible D gene (6 bases). This CDR3 comprises 14 residues. Germline V lookup: CDR1 SGHAT, CDR2 FQDESV (reference sequence). V lost 2 bases and J 4 bases, leaving 10 bases between the germline ends. The CDR3 DNA reads as TGTGCCAGCAGCTTACGGGGGAAGTCAGATACGCAGTATTTT. Translating it yields CASSLRGKSDTQYF.

The J gene is TRBJ1-5, the V gene TRBV30, with TRBD1 identical over 7 bases. Trimming at V came to 1 base and at J to 3 bases, leaving 3 bases not matched to a gene. The CDR3 spans 14 residues. Germline lookup yields CDR1 GTSNPN and CDR2 SVGIG (reference sequence). The CDR3 DNA sequence: TGTGCCTGGAGTGGGGGACAGCCCAATCAGCCCCAGCATTTT. This gives the protein CAWSGGQPNQPQHF.

This clone was recorded a few times. The chain links TRBV13 to TRBJ2-7; 9 positions agree with TRBD2. Trimming cost V 2 bases and J 6 bases; bases outside gene matches: 5. The germline V gene encodes CDR1 PRHDT and CDR2 FYEKMQ (reference sequence). The CDR3 runs 14 residues. CDR3 sequence: CASSLPAGGVEQYF. The CDR3 DNA reads TGTGCCAGCAGCTTACCAGCGGGAGGCGTCGAGCAGTACTTC.

The chain couples TRBV4-3 to TRBJ2-7; D is uncertain. V dropped 0 bases and J dropped 1 base, with 7 bases sitting between them. CDR1 and CDR2 from the germline V gene are LGHNA and YSLEER. CDR3 length: 14 residues. The CDR3 protein is CASSQDIGSYEQYF. DNA of the CDR3: TGCGCCAGCAGCCAAGATATCGGGTCCTACGAGCAGTACTTC.

The gene calls are TRBV15 and TRBJ2-1, with 7 bases that match TRBD1. The CDR3 is 15 amino acids. Germline-derived CDR1 and CDR2 are LNHNV and YYDKDF (reference sequence). J lost 10 bases, V lost 4 bases, and 13 bases had no gene match. The DNA of the CDR3 is TGTGCCACCAGCAATGACAGGGTTTTTGTCCGGGAGCAGTTCTTC. Translated: CATSNDRVFVREQFF.

The chain joins TRBV5-1 to TRBJ2-7; D remains ambiguous. This CDR3 region has 14 residues. In germline, CDR1 is SGHRS, CDR2 YFSETQ. Trimming pared 1 base from V and 6 bases from J, leaving 14 bases between. The CDR3: CASSLSQPSSEQYF. The CDR3 DNA follows: TGCGCCAGCAGCTTGTCACAGCCCTCATCCGAGCAGTACTTC.